This TCR beta chain stems from a study of blood T cell repertoires in COVID-19. Study summary: COVID-19 samples, acute and convalescent, were from the United States, Italy and Spain. T cells, B-cell-depleted T cells, or PBMCs supplied cDNA or gDNA.

This clone was counted between two and nine times. In the study's own analysis: For nucleated cells, counts were estimated from reference gene primer amplification. Assay: immunoSEQ multiplex PCR; the TCRdb copy retains only in-frame clones and omits some. That table gives V, J and clone size, and the DNA gave D and trimming. Of over 150,000 clones listed, around 85% are singletons. The CDR3 length is 16 residues. Germline CDR1 is SEHNR and CDR2 is FQNEAQ (reference sequence). With 2 bases removed from V and 0 bases from J, the gap between germline ends came to 13 bases. The TCR was taken from a man aged 65 to 85 with active or convalescent COVID-19. The genes are TRBV7-9 and TRBJ1-1; D is undetermined. Material: peripheral blood. The CDR3 spells CASSLFDGLMNTEAFF. CDR3 sequence (DNA): TGTGCCAGCAGCTTATTCGACGGACTAATGAACACTGAAGCTTTCTTT.